This TCR beta chain was identified in a study of CD8+CD57+ T cells in acquired aplastic anemia. Study-level information: The sorted CD4+ and CD8+ cells yielded an average approximately 3.2 ug of DNA. Healthy donor CD4+ samples were sequenced to a depth that averaged roughly 9.9 million reads.

Genomic DNA was employed as the template in profiling TCR beta VDJ and CDR3. TCRdb reanalysed the reads using MiXCR and keeps one entry per CDR3 protein. Of tens of thousands of distinct CDR3 sequences listed, 40% to 50% were seen once; the top ten hold about 68%. This clonotype was counted many times. Its specificity is not known. The length of the CDR3 is 14 residues. With 1 base removed from V and 4 bases from J, the gap between germline ends came to 13 bases. From germline, CDR1 is GTSNPN and CDR2 SVGIG (reference sequence). Study conclusions and caveats: Patients and controls turned out to have roughly 30 CD8+ CDR3 sequences in common. Patients were compared with controls for CD8+ Simpson's diversity, and no significant difference emerged.

This receptor was identified in a human donor in good health, serving as a control. The V gene is TRBV30, the J gene TRBJ1-2, with D possibly matching TRBD1 (6 bases). The sequencing sample was made of sorted CD4+, CD8+, or CD8+CD57+ T cells (not recorded which) from PBMCs. The CDR3 sequence: CAWSAQGIGYGYTF. The CDR3 bases are TGTGCCTGGAGTGCTCAGGGGATCGGCTATGGCTACACCTTC. The full variable domain, its missing parts supplied by reference TRBV30 and TRBJ1-2, is SQTIHQWPATLVQPVGSPLSLECTVEGTSNPNLYWYRQAAGRGLQLLFYSVGIGQISSEVPQNLSASRPQDRQFILSSKKLLLSDSGFYLCAWSAQGIGYGYTFGSGTRLTVV.